This TCR beta chain is from a study of molecular identifiers for immune sequencing clone quantification (dated by TCRdb to between 2018 and 2020). For the study in its entirety: For a replicate experiment, RNA from approximately 20,000 or 100,000 naive CD8 T cells was divided into five aliquots, and four of the five aliquots were sequenced. This methods study benchmarked molecular-identifier clustering-based TCR repertoire sequencing (MIDCIRS) and TCR RNA copy counting, using CD8 T cells to do so. The paper's findings and limits, for the study overall: Highly expanded clone sizes could be underestimated because identical TCR molecules may share a barcode. A single cell's worth of spiked-in Jurkat TCR RNA was reported detectable even among 850,000 to 1,000,000 naive CD8 T cells. When barcode sub-clustering was omitted, TCR diversity was inflated by chimeric consensus sequences, with chimeras reaching as high as 47%. The naive libraries included spiked-in Jurkat TCR RNA (fewer than 11 copies' worth), and this Jurkat TCR RNA is not part of the donor repertoire. In CMV-specific effector cells, over 99% of molecules were held by clones above 20 RNA copies, whereas under 1% of molecules were held by such clones in naive cells. Modeling indicated around 2.7 TCR RNA copies recovered per cell, compared with around 10 by digital PCR, which implies a capture efficiency of approximately 30%.

The receptor library was made with PCR. The instrument given in TCRdb is Illumina HiSeq 4000. Bulk TCR libraries were generated as previously described, with the TCR primers listed in Table S5 used. The Qiagen AllPrep DNA/RNA kit was used to purify total RNA. Before analysis, reads from multiple sequencing runs of the same library were pooled. Processing in the source paper ran as follows. Only reads with exact TCR constant sequence were kept, trimmed to 150 nt, and grouped by their 12-nt molecular barcodes. Reads inside each barcode group were sub-clustered using a 15% Levenshtein threshold, and a quality-weighted consensus sequence was constructed for each RNA molecule. Non-functional sequences were filtered out, along with any lower-count sequence sitting one edit away from another sequence. Based on a fit of two negative binomial distributions, barcode sub-clusters having less than 20% of the maximum read count were discarded. The public reads were reanalyzed by TCRdb: fastp trimming at Q25, MiXCR alignment, in-frame beta chains only. Entries that share a CDR3 protein sequence are merged under the most common genes and DNA. The V and J calls and clone size are TCRdb's, not the authors'. The sample profile shows about 640,000 distinct CDR3 sequences; 15% to 20% of them were found once. Roughly 0.9% of the sample is held by the ten biggest clonotypes.

Naive CD8 T cell libraries were made from roughly 21,000 to 960,000 sorted cells using 10%, 30% or 50% of purified RNA. Naive CD8 T cells were FACS-sorted as CD8+CD4-CCR7+CD45RA+ on a BD FACSAria II into RLT Plus buffer. To test detection sensitivity, Jurkat RNA equal to approximately 10 TCR copies was added to samples of about 20,000-1,000,000 naive CD8 T cells. Enrichment of CD8 T cells was performed with RosetteSep CD8+ T Cell Enrichment Cocktail and Ficoll-Paque, after which ACK red cell lysis was carried out. The CDR3 has 14 amino acids, counting the end cysteine and phenylalanine. The CDR3 DNA has 42 bases and is translated from base 1. CDR1 and CDR2 (SEHNR, FQNEAQ) derive from the germline V gene (reference sequence). Relative to germline, V is 5 bases shorter and J is 4 bases shorter, with 15 bases between their ends. With regard to this clonotype: Its target antigen remains unknown. Base-call qualities are not available, and no considerably larger clone is one nucleotide away.

This receptor was identified in a human donor in good health. Some libraries in this study had Jurkat cell RNA spiked in. The sample consisted of naive CD8+ T cells from blood, with Jurkat cell RNA spiked in. The label giving this sample's cell subset or site can be read as: FACS-sorted CD8+CD4-CCR7+CD45RA+ naive T cells. The sequence links TRBV7-9 to TRBJ2-7; TRBD1 is a possible D gene, resting on 5 matching bases. The DNA sequence is given as TGTGCCAGCAGCCCCGTGACAGAAGTATACGAGCAGTACTTC. Translated, this is CASSPVTEVYEQYF. The reference TRBV7-9 and TRBJ2-7 proteins fill in what lies around the CDR3, so the full variable domain reads DTGVSQNPRHKITKRGQNVTFRCDPISEHNRLYWYRQTLGQGPEFLTYFQNEAQLEKSRLLSDRFSAERPKGSFSTLEIQRTEQGDSAMYLCASSPVTEVYEQYFGPGTRLTVT.